This T cell receptor (beta chain) was documented in a study of beta chain features in type 1 diabetes. Germline CDR1 and CDR2: SGHTA and FQGNSA. Trimming took 5 bases from V and 6 from J; bases not matched to a gene: 7. The CDR3 length is 14 residues. The isolated RNA, all of it, was reverse transcribed, so expressed TCRB transcripts were what got sequenced. Libraries were prepared by immunoSEQ multiplex PCR; TCRdb keeps only in-frame clonotypes and omits some of them. The table shows almost 350,000 clones, with roughly 21% occurring only once. The source of this sequence is a woman aged 18 to 35 in good health. This chain uses TRBV7-2 with TRBJ2-1, with 7 bases identical to TRBD2. The specimen sequenced was naive CD4+ T cells from blood. CDR3 bases: TGTGCCAGCAGCCTCGGGACTATGATCAATGAGCAGTTCTTC. It is translated as CASSLGTMINEQFF.